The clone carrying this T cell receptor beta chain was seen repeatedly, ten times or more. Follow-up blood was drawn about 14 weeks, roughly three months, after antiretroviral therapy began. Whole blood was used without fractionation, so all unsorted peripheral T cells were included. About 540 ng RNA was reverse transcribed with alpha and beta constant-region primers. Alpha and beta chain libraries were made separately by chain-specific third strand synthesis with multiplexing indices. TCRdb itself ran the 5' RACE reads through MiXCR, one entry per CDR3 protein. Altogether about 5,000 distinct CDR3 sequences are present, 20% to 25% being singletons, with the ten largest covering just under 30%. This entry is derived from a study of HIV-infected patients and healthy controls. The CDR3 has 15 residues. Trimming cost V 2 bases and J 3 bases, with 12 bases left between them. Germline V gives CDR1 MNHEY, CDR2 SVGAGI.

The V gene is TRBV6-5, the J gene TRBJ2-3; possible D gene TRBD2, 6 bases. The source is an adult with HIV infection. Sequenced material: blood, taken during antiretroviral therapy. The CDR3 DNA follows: TGTGCCAGCAGTTACGTCGCGGGAAAGACAGATACGCAGTATTTT. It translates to CASSYVAGKTDTQYF.